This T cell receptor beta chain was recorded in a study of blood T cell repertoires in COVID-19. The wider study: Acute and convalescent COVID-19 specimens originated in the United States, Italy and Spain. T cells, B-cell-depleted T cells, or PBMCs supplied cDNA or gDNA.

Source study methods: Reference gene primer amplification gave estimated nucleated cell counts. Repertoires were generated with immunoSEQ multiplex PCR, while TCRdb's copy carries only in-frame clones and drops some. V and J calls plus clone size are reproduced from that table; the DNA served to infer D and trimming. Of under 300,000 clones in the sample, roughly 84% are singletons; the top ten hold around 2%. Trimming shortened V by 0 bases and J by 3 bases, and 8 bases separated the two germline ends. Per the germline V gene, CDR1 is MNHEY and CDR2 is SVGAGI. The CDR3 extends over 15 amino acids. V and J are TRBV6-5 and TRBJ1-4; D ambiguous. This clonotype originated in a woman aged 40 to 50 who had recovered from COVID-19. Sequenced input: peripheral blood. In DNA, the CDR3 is TGTGCCAGCAGTTACTCGAGACTGCCTAATGAAAAACTGTTTTTT. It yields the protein CASSYSRLPNEKLFF.